Listed below are T cell receptor beta chains from one sample, sequenced in a study of HIV-infected patients and healthy controls. TCRdb fed the 5' RACE reads into MiXCR, producing one record per CDR3 protein. The profile shows approximately 4,600 distinct CDR3 sequences, roughly 8.3% of them singletons. This sample comprised blood, obtained before antiretroviral therapy. The receptors stem from an adult with HIV infection. Both conserved end residues are part of each CDR3. Each record gives: V gene, J gene, CDR3 protein.

V: TRBV18
J: TRBJ1-2
CDR3: CASSPPIRGFYGYTF

V: TRBV6-5
J: TRBJ2-7
CDR3: CASSRASEFPSEQYF

V: TRBV6-5
J: TRBJ2-7
CDR3: CASRTGAEQYF

V: TRBV28
J: TRBJ2-7
CDR3: CASSFGWGQAYEQYF

V: TRBV21-1
J: TRBJ2-1
CDR3: CASSKLPGPLSHEQFF

V: TRBV9
J: TRBJ2-7
CDR3: CASSPGLASSYEQYF

V: TRBV29-1
J: TRBJ2-1
CDR3: CSTQGGGGNEQFF

V: TRBV6-5
J: TRBJ1-2
CDR3: CASRWVGGGLGDYGYTF

V: TRBV20-1
J: TRBJ2-3
CDR3: CSAGRPDSLTDTQYF

V: TRBV14
J: TRBJ2-1
CDR3: CASSPADSSYNEQFF

V: TRBV7-3
J: TRBJ1-2
CDR3: CASSFSANYGYTF

V: TRBV20-1
J: TRBJ2-7
CDR3: CSARDGSVATYEQYF

V: TRBV19
J: TRBJ2-1
CDR3: CASSIWASGSGNEQFF

V: TRBV28
J: TRBJ1-3
CDR3: CASRPSISGNTIYF

V: TRBV19
J: TRBJ1-5
CDR3: CASSLGNNQPQHF

V: TRBV7-9
J: TRBJ2-1
CDR3: CASSLFFPPDRPGQGYNEQFF

V: TRBV20-1
J: TRBJ1-1
CDR3: CSADASFEAFF

V: TRBV27
J: TRBJ2-3
CDR3: CASRGGGGDTQYF

V: TRBV2
J: TRBJ2-5
CDR3: CASSAGTSGGPAQYF

V: TRBV19
J: TRBJ2-1
CDR3: CASSIVSGAYNEQFF

V: TRBV7-2
J: TRBJ2-1
CDR3: CASSWSGGGTNNEQFF

V: TRBV9
J: TRBJ2-3
CDR3: CASSAVHSTDTQYF

V: TRBV7-3
J: TRBJ1-1
CDR3: CASNRRTGGNTEAFF

V: TRBV3-1
J: TRBJ1-6
CDR3: CASMSGPGNSPLHF

V: TRBV3-1
J: TRBJ2-2
CDR3: CASSPSAGELFF

V: TRBV7-3
J: TRBJ1-1
CDR3: CASSSGAATEAFF

V: TRBV7-9
J: TRBJ2-5
CDR3: CASSLSSGGYQETQYF

V: TRBV4-1
J: TRBJ1-5
CDR3: CASSPNINRAPQPQHF

V: TRBV2
J: TRBJ2-5
CDR3: CASSEQGLAEETQYF

V: TRBV5-1
J: TRBJ1-2
CDR3: CASSLGTGQGNYGYTF

V: TRBV7-2
J: TRBJ2-5
CDR3: CASSTFIETQYF

V: TRBV13
J: TRBJ2-2
CDR3: CASSLGGGELFF

V: TRBV28
J: TRBJ2-5
CDR3: CASSFQTFRGRPQETQYF

V: TRBV20-1
J: TRBJ1-3
CDR3: CSARRGSGNTIYF

V: TRBV3-1
J: TRBJ1-1
CDR3: CASSPDSLSNTEAFF

V: TRBV5-6
J: TRBJ2-7
CDR3: CASSLSGAGPPYEQYF